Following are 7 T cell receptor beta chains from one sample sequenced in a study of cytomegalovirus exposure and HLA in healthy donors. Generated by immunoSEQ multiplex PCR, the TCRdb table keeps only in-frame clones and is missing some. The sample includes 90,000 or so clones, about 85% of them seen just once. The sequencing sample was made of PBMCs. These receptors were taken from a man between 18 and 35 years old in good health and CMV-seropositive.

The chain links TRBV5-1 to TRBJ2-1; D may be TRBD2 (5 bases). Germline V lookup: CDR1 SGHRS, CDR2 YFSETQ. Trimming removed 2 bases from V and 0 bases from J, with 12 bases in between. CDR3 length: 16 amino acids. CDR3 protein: CASSFPSGGSYNEQFF. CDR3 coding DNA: TGCGCCAGCAGCTTCCCAAGCGGAGGCTCCTACAATGAGCAGTTCTTC.

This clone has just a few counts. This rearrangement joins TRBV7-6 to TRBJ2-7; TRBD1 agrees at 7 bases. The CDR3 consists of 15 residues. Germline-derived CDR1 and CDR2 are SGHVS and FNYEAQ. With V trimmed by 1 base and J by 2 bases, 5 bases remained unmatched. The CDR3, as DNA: TGTGCCAGCAGCTTAGGGCAGGGGGAAACCTACGAGCAGTACTTC. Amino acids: CASSLGQGETYEQYF.

The CDR3 bases are TGTGCCAGCGGGAGTAAACGCACAGATACGCAGTATTTT. Protein sequence: CASGSKRTDTQYF. The genes are TRBV11-1 and TRBJ2-3, with a weak D call TRBD2 (5 bases). The CDR3 has 13 amino acids. Germline V gives CDR1 SGHAT, CDR2 FQDESV (reference sequence). The germline V and J ends were trimmed by 8 bases and 1 base, with 10 bases remaining between them.

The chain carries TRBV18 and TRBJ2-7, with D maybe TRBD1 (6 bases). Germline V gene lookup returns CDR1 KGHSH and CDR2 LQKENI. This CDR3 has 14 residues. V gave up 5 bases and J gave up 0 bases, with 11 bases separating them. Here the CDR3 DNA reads TGTGCCAGCTCAGGACAGCAAAGCTCCTACGAGCAGTACTTC. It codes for CASSGQQSSYEQYF.

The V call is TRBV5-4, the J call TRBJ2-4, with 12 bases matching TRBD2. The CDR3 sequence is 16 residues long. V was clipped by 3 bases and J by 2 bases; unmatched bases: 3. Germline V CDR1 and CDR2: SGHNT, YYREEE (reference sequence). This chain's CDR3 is CASSSWTSGTKNIQYF. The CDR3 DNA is TGTGCCAGCAGCTCTTGGACTAGCGGGACCAAAAACATTCAGTACTTC.

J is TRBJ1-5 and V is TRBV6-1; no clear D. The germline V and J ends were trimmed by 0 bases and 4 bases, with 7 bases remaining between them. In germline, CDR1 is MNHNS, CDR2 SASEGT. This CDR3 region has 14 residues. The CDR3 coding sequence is TGTGCCAGCAGTGAAGCGCGGGGAAATCAGCCCCAGCATTTT. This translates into CASSEARGNQPQHF.

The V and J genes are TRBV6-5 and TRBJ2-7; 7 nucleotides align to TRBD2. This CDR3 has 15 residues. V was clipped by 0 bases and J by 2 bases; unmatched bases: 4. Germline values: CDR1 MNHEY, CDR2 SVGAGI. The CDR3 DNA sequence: TGTGCCAGCAGTTACTCGCTAGCGGAAACCTACGAGCAGTACTTC. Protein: CASSYSLAETYEQYF.